This T cell receptor beta chain derives from a study of OX40 agonist ivuxolimab in advanced cancers. About the full investigation: The costimulatory receptor OX40 (CD134) was targeted by ivuxolimab, a fully human IgG2 agonistic monoclonal antibody. Intravenous ivuxolimab was administered to patients every 2 weeks at six dose levels: 0.01, 0.1, 0.3, 1.5, 3 and 10 mg/kg. Of the 50 to 55 patients in dose escalation, about 20 had hepatocellular carcinoma, roughly 15 had melanoma, 9 had renal cell carcinoma and 9 had head and neck cancer. In the dose-escalation cohort, roughly 80% of patients were male, and the mean age was roughly 60 years, with a range of roughly 20 to 80. Prior anti-PD-1, anti-PD-L1 or anti-CTLA-4 therapy was permitted, and approximately 40% of dose-escalation patients had received checkpoint inhibitors. Three dose-escalation patients achieved partial responses, one with hepatocellular carcinoma and two with cutaneous melanoma. Peripheral TCRbeta sequencing aimed to test whether ivuxolimab altered TCR sequence diversity and caused clonal T-cell expansion. The paper reports the monotherapy dose-escalation portion (N of about 56 patients) of the phase I ivuxolimab trial.

For sequencing of the TCRbeta CDR3 region, genomic DNA was extracted from the sorted cells. The immunoSEQ Assay was used to sequence the TCRbeta CDR3 regions. TCRdb limited this immuneACCESS table to in-frame rearrangements with V and J called. A share of clones is missing; checked studies link under half to unresolved V genes, and the rest is unexplained. Here the sample has tens of thousands of clones; approximately 85% occur a single time. 25% to 35% of the sample goes to the ten largest clones. In its sample, this clone was seen once. Its recognized antigen is unknown. No much larger clone exists at a distance of one base, and base qualities are not known. Patients with a history of autoimmune disease or receiving systemic immunosuppression were excluded from the trial. In every dose cohort, peripheral blood was drawn for TCR sequencing at baseline, cycle 4 day 1, and cycle 7 day 1. The samples were drawn from a first-in-human, open-label, multicenter phase I dose-escalation trial of ivuxolimab. Adults with locally advanced or metastatic melanoma, renal cell, hepatocellular, or head and neck squamous cell carcinoma were enrolled in the trial. Before TCR sequencing, CD4+ T cells and CD8+ T cells from peripheral blood were sorted into separate populations.

The CDR3 has 15 amino acids, counting the end cysteine and phenylalanine. Just CDR3 DNA is preserved here, 45 bases in frame from base 1. V lost 7 bases and J lost 6 bases; the stretch between them is 18 bases long. According to the germline V gene, CDR1 reads SNHLY and CDR2 reads FYNNEI. Overall results and qualifications from the work: The antigen specificity of the peripheral T cells that underwent clonal expansion was not determined. At doses from 0.1 to 3.0 mg/kg, clonal expansion was seen in both CD4+ and CD8+ blood T cells between baseline and week 6. Low levels of normalized T-cell clonal expansion were also seen in some patients who did not respond. In the 0.1-3.0 mg/kg groups, partial responders were among the patients with the lowest normalized peripheral clonal expansion, particularly in CD8+ T cells. On average, CD8+ T cells showed more expanded clones than CD4+ T cells after ivuxolimab.

The specimen was CD4+ or CD8+ T cells sorted from blood, collected in a trial of the OX40 agonist ivuxolimab. This receptor was identified in an adult with an advanced solid tumor such as melanoma, head and neck, liver or kidney cancer. Recombination linked TRBV2 to TRBJ2-2, with no D gene named confidently. The CDR3 reads CASKRSQIEAGELFF. The DNA reads TGTGCCAGCAAGCGATCGCAGATAGAGGCCGGGGAGCTGTTTTTT.